Each of the 3 T cell receptor beta chains below was sequenced from the same sample in a study of T cell responses to AZD1222 COVID-19 vaccine. TCRdb keeps only in-frame clones here, not all; method: immunoSEQ multiplex PCR. The sample includes 90,000 to 130,000 clones, 94% of them seen just once. The sequencing used peripheral blood, collected 28 days after the second AZD1222 dose. The receptors shown here come from an adult who received the AZD1222 COVID-19 vaccine.

This clone came up a few times. The genes are TRBV3-1 (or the pseudogene TRBV3-2) and TRBJ1-5; a weak D match, TRBD1 (6 bases). Trimming stripped 5 bases from V and 7 bases from J, with 12 bases between. This CDR3 spans 13 amino acids. Germline assignment: CDR1 LGHDT and CDR2 YNNKEL (reference sequence). As DNA, the CDR3 is TGTGCCAGCAGCTATTCGGGGGGCCAGCCCCAGCATTTT. It translates to CASSYSGGQPQHF.

A few counts support this clone. The chain combines TRBV6-5 with TRBJ2-7; D is unresolved. Germline CDR1 MNHEY, CDR2 SVGAGI. V was cut by 6 bases and J by 4 bases, with 7 bases left in between. CDR3 length: 11 residues. The CDR3 DNA sequence: TGTGCCAGCAGCATAGGGTACGAGCAGTACTTC. Translating it yields CASSIGYEQYF.

V and J are TRBV7-6 and TRBJ2-3; 10 bases fit TRBD2. The CDR3 runs 16 residues. CDR1 SGHVS and CDR2 FNYEAQ come from the germline V gene. Trimming at V came to 2 bases and at J to 5 bases, leaving 7 bases not matched to a gene. CDR3 protein: CASSLSSGGAVDTQYF. The CDR3, as DNA: TGTGCCAGCAGCTTATCGAGCGGGGGGGCCGTAGATACGCAGTATTTT.